The entry below gives a single T cell receptor beta chain sequence along with its context. What it binds is unknown. Germline V gene lookup returns CDR1 SSHAT and CDR2 FNYEAQ (reference sequence). The CDR3 loop spans 13 amino acids. The record originates from a study of lymphopenia after photon versus proton radiotherapy. General observations from the study: Proton therapy kept repertoires fairly stable, unlike photons, which gained effector/memory cells. After lymphocyte nadir, photon-treated repertoires showed oligoclonal expansion, especially CD8+ Temra. Larger post-nadir TCR diversity loss correlated inversely with survival in deceased patients.

Produced via immunoSEQ multiplex PCR; TCRdb's table is partial and in-frame only. The table has 55,000 to 70,000 clones, 87% seen once; the top ten hold about 10%. The receptor was derived from an elderly man with esophageal cancer. The material sequenced was peripheral blood, taken from a patient treated with proton-based radiotherapy. The rearrangement uses TRBV7-7 and TRBJ2-5; possible D gene TRBD2, 6 bases. The CDR3 region is CASGRSPQETQYF. Written as DNA, the CDR3 is TGTGCTAGCGGCCGTTCGCCCCAAGAGACCCAGTACTTC.